These 6 T cell receptor beta chains originate from one sample sequenced in a study of cytomegalovirus exposure and HLA in healthy donors. Assay used: immunoSEQ multiplex PCR; TCRdb lists only in-frame clones, some missing. The sample has 250,000 or so clones; 90% are singletons. The sequenced material came from PBMCs. The receptors were sampled from a woman younger than 30 in good health and CMV-seronegative.

Remarks on this clone: The junction differs from germline at one of its ends, possibly a read error. The chain uses TRBV29-1 and TRBJ2-7, with 8 bases identical to TRBD1. Germline loops: CDR1 SQVTM, CDR2 ANQGSEA. This CDR3 region has 11 residues. The CDR3 spells CSVKDRGEQYF. CDR3 nucleotides: TGCAGCGTTAAAGACAGGGGCGAGCAGTACTTC.

This clone has just one count. The chain is built from TRBV10-2 and TRBJ2-1; TRBD2 is a possible D gene (7 bases). The V end was cut by 0 bases, the J end by 5 bases, with 14 bases between. Per germline, CDR1 WSHSY and CDR2 SAAADI. The CDR3 is 16 amino acids. Here the CDR3 DNA reads TGCGCCAGCAGTGAGTCGTACGGGGGGCATAACAATGAGCAGTTCTTC. Translated, it gives CASSESYGGHNNEQFF.

V gene TRBV18 combines with J gene TRBJ2-5; D uncertain. The CDR3 sequence is 13 residues long. Germline V CDR1 and CDR2: KGHSH, LQKENI. The V end lost 3 bases, the J end lost 5 bases, and 10 bases lay between the germline ends. CDR3 protein: CASSPPRWETQYF. In DNA, the CDR3 is TGTGCCAGCTCACCGCCGAGGTGGGAGACCCAGTACTTC. Drawing the rest from reference TRBV18 and TRBJ2-5, the complete variable domain is NAGVMQNPRHLVRRRGQEARLRCSPMKGHSHVYWYRQLPEEGLKFMVYLQKENIIDESGMPKERFSAEFPKEGPSILRIQQVVRGDSAAYFCASSPPRWETQYFGPGTRLLVL.

The chain employs TRBV11-2 and TRBJ2-2; possibly TRBD1 for D (5 bases). The CDR3 runs 15 residues. CDR1 and CDR2 (germline): SGHAT, FQNNGV. V was clipped by 5 bases and J by 3 bases, with 13 bases between them. The CDR3 reads CASSGQGVDTGELFF. CDR3 nucleotide sequence: TGTGCCAGCAGCGGACAAGGAGTTGACACCGGGGAGCTGTTTTTT.

This clone was detected a few times. CDR3 in amino acids: CASSQEGGYTF. The CDR3 nucleotides are TGTGCCAGCAGCCAAGAGGGCGGCTACACCTTC. The chain employs TRBV14 and TRBJ1-2; D uncertain. This CDR3 has 11 residues. Trimming pared 0 bases from V and 8 bases from J, leaving 4 bases between. The germline CDR1 and CDR2 sequences are SGHDN and FVKESK. The full variable domain, its missing parts supplied by reference TRBV14 and TRBJ1-2, is EAGVTQFPSHSVIEKGQTVTLRCDPISGHDNLYWYRRVMGKEIKFLLHFVKESKQDESGMPNNRFLAERTGGTYSTLKVQPAELEDSGVYFCASSQEGGYTFGSGTRLTVV.

V and J are TRBV9 and TRBJ2-3; 8 bases map to TRBD1. Per germline, CDR1 SGDLS and CDR2 YYNGEE. This CDR3 spans 16 amino acids. The J segment lost 0 bases and the V segment lost 3 bases, leaving 6 bases of the junction unmatched. CDR3 bases: TGTGCCAGCAGCGCGCAGTACAGGGGGAGCACAGATACGCAGTATTTT. Its protein product is CASSAQYRGSTDTQYF.